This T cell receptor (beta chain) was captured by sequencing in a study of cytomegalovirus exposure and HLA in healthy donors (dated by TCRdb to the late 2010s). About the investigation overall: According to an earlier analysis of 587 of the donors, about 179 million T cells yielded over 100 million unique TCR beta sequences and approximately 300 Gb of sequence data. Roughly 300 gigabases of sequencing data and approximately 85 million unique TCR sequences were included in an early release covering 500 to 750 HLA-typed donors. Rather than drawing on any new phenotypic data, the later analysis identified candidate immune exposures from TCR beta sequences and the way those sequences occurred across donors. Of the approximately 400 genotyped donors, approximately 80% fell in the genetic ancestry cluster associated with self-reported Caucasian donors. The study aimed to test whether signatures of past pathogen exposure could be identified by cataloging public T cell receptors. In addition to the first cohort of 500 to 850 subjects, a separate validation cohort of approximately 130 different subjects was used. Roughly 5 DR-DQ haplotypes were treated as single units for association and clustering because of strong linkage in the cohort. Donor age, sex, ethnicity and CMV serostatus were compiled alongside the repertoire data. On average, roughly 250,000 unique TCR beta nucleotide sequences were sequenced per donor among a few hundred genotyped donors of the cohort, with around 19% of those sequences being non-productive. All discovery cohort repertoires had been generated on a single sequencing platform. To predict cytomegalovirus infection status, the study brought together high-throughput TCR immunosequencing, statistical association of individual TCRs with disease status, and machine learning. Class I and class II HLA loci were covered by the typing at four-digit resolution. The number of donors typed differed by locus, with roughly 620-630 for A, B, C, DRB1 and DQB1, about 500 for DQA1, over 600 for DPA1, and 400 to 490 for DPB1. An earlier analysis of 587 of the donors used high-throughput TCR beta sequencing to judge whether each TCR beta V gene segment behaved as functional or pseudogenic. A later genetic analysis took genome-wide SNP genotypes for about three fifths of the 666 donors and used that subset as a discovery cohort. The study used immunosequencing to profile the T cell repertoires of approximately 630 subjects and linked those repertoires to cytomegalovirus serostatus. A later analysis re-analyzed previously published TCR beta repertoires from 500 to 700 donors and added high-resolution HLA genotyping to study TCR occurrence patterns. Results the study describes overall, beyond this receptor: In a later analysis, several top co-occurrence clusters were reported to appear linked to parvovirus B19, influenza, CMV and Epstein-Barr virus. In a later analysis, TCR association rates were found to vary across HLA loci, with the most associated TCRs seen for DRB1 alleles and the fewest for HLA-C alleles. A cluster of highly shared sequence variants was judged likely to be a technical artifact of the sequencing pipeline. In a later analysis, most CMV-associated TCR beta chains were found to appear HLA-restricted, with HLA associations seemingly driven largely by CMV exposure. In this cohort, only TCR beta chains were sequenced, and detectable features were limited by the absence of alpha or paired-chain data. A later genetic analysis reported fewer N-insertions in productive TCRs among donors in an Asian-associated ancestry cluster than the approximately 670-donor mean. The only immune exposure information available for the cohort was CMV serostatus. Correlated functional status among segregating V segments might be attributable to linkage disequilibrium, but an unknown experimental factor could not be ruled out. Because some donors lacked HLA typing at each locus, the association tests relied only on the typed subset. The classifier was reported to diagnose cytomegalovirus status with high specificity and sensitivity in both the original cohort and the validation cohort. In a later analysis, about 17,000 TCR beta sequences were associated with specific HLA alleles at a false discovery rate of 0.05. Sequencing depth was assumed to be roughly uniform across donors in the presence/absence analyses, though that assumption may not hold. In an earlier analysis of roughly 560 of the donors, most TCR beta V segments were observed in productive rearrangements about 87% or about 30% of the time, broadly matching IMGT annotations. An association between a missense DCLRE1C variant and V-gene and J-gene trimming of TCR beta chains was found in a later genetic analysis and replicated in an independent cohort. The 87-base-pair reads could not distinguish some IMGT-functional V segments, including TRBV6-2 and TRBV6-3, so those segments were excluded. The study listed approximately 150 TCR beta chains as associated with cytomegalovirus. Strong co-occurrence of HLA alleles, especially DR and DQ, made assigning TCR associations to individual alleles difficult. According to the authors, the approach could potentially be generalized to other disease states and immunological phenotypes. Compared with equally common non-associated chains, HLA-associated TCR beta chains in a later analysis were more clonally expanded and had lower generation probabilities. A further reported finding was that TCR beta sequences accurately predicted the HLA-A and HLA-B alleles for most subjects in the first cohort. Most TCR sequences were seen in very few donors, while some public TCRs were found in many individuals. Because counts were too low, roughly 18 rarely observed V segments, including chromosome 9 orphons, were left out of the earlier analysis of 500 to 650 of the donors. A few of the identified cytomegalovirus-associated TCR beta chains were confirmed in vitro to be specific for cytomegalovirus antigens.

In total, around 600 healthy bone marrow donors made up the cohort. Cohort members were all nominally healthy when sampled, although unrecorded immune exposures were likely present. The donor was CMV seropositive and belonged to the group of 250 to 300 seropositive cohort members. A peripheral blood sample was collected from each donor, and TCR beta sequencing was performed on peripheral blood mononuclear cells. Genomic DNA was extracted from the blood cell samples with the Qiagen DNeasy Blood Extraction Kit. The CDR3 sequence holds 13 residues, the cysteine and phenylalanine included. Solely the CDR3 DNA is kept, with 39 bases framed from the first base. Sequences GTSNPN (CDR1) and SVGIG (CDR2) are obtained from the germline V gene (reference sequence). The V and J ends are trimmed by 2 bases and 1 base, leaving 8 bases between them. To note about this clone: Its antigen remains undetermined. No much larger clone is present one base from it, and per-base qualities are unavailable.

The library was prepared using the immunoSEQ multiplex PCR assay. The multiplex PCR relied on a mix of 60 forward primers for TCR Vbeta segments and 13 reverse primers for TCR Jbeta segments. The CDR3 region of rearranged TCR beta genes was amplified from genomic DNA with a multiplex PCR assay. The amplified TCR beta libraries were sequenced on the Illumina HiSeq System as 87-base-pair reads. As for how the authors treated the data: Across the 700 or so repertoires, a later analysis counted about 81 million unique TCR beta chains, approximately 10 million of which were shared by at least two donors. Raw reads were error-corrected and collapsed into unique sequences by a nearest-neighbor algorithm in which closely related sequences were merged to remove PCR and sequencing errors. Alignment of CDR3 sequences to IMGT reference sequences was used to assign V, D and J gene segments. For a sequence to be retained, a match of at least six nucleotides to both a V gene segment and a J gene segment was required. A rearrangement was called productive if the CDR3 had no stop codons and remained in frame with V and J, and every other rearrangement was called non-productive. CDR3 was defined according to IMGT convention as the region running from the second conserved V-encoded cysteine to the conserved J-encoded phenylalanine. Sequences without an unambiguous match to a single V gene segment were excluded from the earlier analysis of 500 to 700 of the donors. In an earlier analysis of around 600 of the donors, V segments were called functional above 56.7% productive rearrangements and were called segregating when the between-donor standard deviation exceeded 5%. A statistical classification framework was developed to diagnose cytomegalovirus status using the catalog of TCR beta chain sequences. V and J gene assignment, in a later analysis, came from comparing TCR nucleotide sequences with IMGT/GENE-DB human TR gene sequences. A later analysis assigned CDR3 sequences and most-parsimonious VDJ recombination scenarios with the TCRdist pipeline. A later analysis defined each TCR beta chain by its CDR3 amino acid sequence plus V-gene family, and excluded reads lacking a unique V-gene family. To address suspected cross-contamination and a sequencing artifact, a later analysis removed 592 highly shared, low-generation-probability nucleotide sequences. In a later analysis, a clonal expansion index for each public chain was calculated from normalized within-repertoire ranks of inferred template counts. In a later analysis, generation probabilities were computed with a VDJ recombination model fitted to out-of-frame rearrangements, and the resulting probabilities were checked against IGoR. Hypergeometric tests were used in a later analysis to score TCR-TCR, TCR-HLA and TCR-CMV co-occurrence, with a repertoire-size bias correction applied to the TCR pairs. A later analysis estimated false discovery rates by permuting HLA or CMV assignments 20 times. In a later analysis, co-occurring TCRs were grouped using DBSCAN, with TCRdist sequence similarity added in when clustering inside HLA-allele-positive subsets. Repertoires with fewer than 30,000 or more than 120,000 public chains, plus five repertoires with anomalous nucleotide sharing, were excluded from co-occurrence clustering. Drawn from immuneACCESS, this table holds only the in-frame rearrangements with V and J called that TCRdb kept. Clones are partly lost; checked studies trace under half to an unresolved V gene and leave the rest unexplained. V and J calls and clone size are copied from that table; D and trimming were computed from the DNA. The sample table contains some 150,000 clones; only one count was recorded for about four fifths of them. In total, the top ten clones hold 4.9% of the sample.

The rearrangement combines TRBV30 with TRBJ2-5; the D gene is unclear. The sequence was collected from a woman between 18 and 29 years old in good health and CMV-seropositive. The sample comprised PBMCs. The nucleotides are TGTGCCTGGAGTAATTTATTCCAAGAGACCCAGTACTTC. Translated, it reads CAWSNLFQETQYF.